One and the same sample provided the 14 T cell receptor beta chains below, sequenced in a study of blood T cells in healthy people across ages. A second about 7 to 11 cycle PCR used barcoded and J-beta primers. TCRdb re-derived calls from the 5' RACE reads in MiXCR, one entry per CDR3 protein. Here the sample spans over 950,000 distinct CDR3 sequences, just over 50% being singletons. Sequencing was performed on blood. Receptors originate from a woman aged 55-70 years in good health.

This clonotype was detected a few times. V and J are TRBV6-5 and TRBJ1-2; D not certain. The V gene's germline CDR1 is MNHEY and CDR2 SVGAGI. The ends were cut back, 2 bases at V and 11 bases at J, with 18 bases in the middle. There are 14 residues in the CDR3. CDR3 coding DNA: TGTGCCAGCAGTTACGACGGAGTTCCTCCCGGGTACACCTTC. Its protein is CASSYDGVPPGYTF.

This chain uses TRBV28 with TRBJ2-1, with TRBD2 matching over 9 bases. The CDR3 runs to 13 residues. Germline CDR1 is MDHEN and CDR2 is SYDVKM. The J segment lost 8 bases and the V segment lost 6 bases, leaving 5 bases of the junction unmatched. DNA of the CDR3: TGTGCCAGCAGGGTAGCGGGAGTATATGAGCAGTTCTTC. Protein product: CASRVAGVYEQFF. The full variable domain, in which reference TRBV28 and TRBJ2-1 provide the parts outside the CDR3, is DVKVTQSSRYLVKRTGEKVFLECVQDMDHENMFWYRQDPGLGLRLIYFSYDVKMKEKGDIPEGYSVSREKKERFSLILESASTNQTSMYLCASRVAGVYEQFFGPGTRLTVL.

This clonotype was counted between two and nine times. The chain links TRBV20-1 to TRBJ2-7; D might be TRBD1 or TRBD2, each matching 5 bases. This CDR3 has 14 amino acids. In germline, CDR1 is DFQATT, CDR2 SNEGSKA (reference sequence). Deletions cut 5 bases from V and 5 bases from J, with 19 bases between. Written as DNA, the CDR3 is TGCAGTGCTTACCATCGGGGCCGTCCCCACGAGCAGTACTTC. Translated: CSAYHRGRPHEQYF.

This clonotype has just a few counts. This chain joins TRBV5-1 and TRBJ2-4; unclear D gene. The DNA matches TRBJ2-7 better at its end, which makes the J call doubtful. The CDR3 spans 15 residues. Germline CDR1 SGHRS, CDR2 YFSETQ. The CDR3, as DNA: TGCGCCAGCAGCCTAGGCGCCACGTTTGTGTACGAGCAGTACTTC. This sequence encodes CASSLGATFVYEQYF.

With regard to this clonotype: Given a much more abundant clone one base away, this may be a read error. J is TRBJ2-4 and V is TRBV3-1; 16 bases are a match to TRBD2. The CDR3 runs to 18 residues. Germline assignment: CDR1 LGHDT and CDR2 YNNKEL (reference sequence). This chain's CDR3 is CASSQGLAGGLAKNTQYF. In DNA form, the CDR3 reads TGTGCCAGCAGCCAGGGACTAGCGGGAGGGCTAGCCAAAAACACTCAGTACTTC. The full variable domain, with the rest looked up from reference TRBV3-1 and TRBJ2-4, is DTAVSQTPKYLVTQMGNDKSIKCEQNLGHDTMYWYKQDSKKFLKIMFSYNNKELIINETVPNRFSPKSPDKAHLNLHINSLELGDSAVYFCASSQGLAGGLAKNTQYFGAGTRLSVL.

The chain has TRBV6-8 and TRBJ1-5; TRBD1 matches at 7 bases. This CDR3 has 13 amino acids. J lost 9 bases, V lost 10 bases, and 12 bases had no gene match. In germline, CDR1 is MNHGY, CDR2 SAAAGT. CDR3: CAIPRDRELPQHF. The CDR3 DNA reads TGTGCCATCCCCCGAGACAGGGAATTGCCCCAGCATTTT.

This rearrangement joins TRBV6-2 or TRBV6-3 to TRBJ2-5, with 10 bases matching TRBD2. V lost 2 bases, J lost 11 bases, and 14 bases stayed unmatched. The CDR3 is made up of 16 amino acids. Germline loops: CDR1 MNHEY, CDR2 SVGEGT. As DNA, the CDR3 is TGTGCCAGCAGTTACAGAGCTAGCGGGAGCCACAATGAGCAGTACTTC. Protein product: CASSYRASGSHNEQYF.

The rearrangement links TRBV27 to TRBJ2-3; D gene uncertain. Trimming shortened V by 0 bases and J by 3 bases, and 13 bases separated the two germline ends. There are 16 residues in the CDR3. Germline values: CDR1 MNHEY, CDR2 SMNVEV (reference sequence). The CDR3 region has the DNA TGTGCCAGCAGTTTATCCTTTCCACCCGGAACAGATACGCAGTATTTT. The encoded protein is CASSLSFPPGTDTQYF.

The chain joins TRBV4-1 to TRBJ1-2, with a weak D call TRBD1 (5 bases). Trimming stripped 7 bases from V and 3 bases from J, with 18 bases between. Germline V lookup: CDR1 MGHRA, CDR2 YSYEKL. The CDR3 extends over 15 amino acids. The CDR3 here is CASTRGAVGYYGYTF. The CDR3 DNA is TGCGCCAGCACCCGAGGGGCAGTAGGTTACTATGGCTACACCTTC.

The rearrangement uses TRBV28 and TRBJ2-5; D not certain. From germline, CDR1 is MDHEN and CDR2 SYDVKM. The CDR3 runs to 13 residues. Trimming took off 2 bases at V and 4 bases at J, with 8 bases between the two ends. This CDR3 reads CASSLPNLETQYF. The CDR3, as DNA: TGTGCCAGCAGTTTACCCAACTTAGAGACCCAGTACTTC.

This clonotype has a count of ten or more. In DNA form, the CDR3 reads TGTGCCAGCAGCGTACGGGAGAGAGATACGCAGTATTTT. Its translation: CASSVRERDTQYF. The V gene is TRBV7-2, the J gene TRBJ2-3; D might be TRBD2 (6 bases). CDR3 length: 13 amino acids. Germline V lookup: CDR1 SGHTA, CDR2 FQGNSA. V was pared by 5 bases and J by 5 bases, with 11 bases between.

This clonotype came up once. The chain couples TRBV3-1 to TRBJ2-3; D uncertain. Germline CDR1 LGHDT, CDR2 YNNKEL (reference sequence). V was trimmed by 1 base and J by 7 bases, leaving 9 bases between them. The CDR3 contains 13 residues. The CDR3 region has the DNA TGTGCCAGCAGCCAAGGGGCAGACAATACGCAGTATTTT. Protein sequence: CASSQGADNTQYF.

The chain uses TRBV28 and TRBJ1-2, with 11 nucleotides matching TRBD1. J lost 8 bases, V lost 7 bases, and 9 bases had no gene match. This CDR3 spans 14 amino acids. The germline V gene encodes CDR1 MDHEN and CDR2 SYDVKM. CDR3 sequence: CASTVWDRGGGYTF. The CDR3 nucleotides are TGTGCCAGCACTGTATGGGACAGGGGGGGCGGCTACACCTTC.

The chain links TRBV10-3 to TRBJ1-2; perhaps TRBD1 as D (5 bases). Trimming removed 9 bases from V and 11 bases from J, with 13 bases in between. The germline gives CDR1 ENHRY, CDR2 SYGVKD. This CDR3 has 10 residues. CDR3 in amino acids: CAMGTARYTF. The CDR3 coding sequence is TGTGCCATGGGGACCGCCCGGTACACCTTC.